These 13 T cell receptor beta chains originate from one sample sequenced in a study of cytomegalovirus exposure and HLA in healthy donors. The PCR ran on 60 Vbeta and 13 Jbeta primers. Some clones are missing from TCRdb's copy, which holds only in-frame ones; the method was immunoSEQ multiplex PCR. The sample carries approximately 170,000 clones, approximately 82% recorded once. The specimen sequenced was PBMCs. Source of these receptors: a male donor in good health and CMV-seronegative.

The chain uses TRBV6-1 and TRBJ1-5; a possible D gene is TRBD1 (5 bases). The CDR3 is made up of 15 amino acids. CDR1 and CDR2 (germline): MNHNS, SASEGT. V shed 1 base and J shed 4 bases, with 11 bases lying between them. CDR3 sequence reads: CASSEVRAANQPQHF. In nucleotides, the CDR3 is TGTGCCAGCAGTGAAGTCAGGGCGGCTAATCAGCCCCAGCATTTT.

Only one count was recorded for this clone. This sequence joins TRBV27 and TRBJ2-7; D is possibly TRBD2 (6 bases). This CDR3 comprises 15 residues. Trimming cost V 3 bases and J 3 bases, with 15 bases left between them. Germline CDR1 is MNHEY and CDR2 is SMNVEV (reference sequence). CDR3 sequence reads: CASSLWGESYYEQYF. CDR3 DNA: TGTGCCAGCAGTTTGTGGGGGGAGTCGTACTACGAGCAGTACTTC.

A word on this clone: The junction does not match germline at one end; this may be a read error. The chain employs TRBV7-9 and TRBJ2-2; 13 bases match TRBD2. Germline CDR1 and CDR2: SEHNR and FQNEAQ (reference sequence). The CDR3 contains 19 residues. The CDR3 DNA follows: TGTTCCAGCAGCTTGTTAACTAGCGGGAGGGCCAATTTCGCCGGGGAGCTGTTTTTT. Translated, it gives CSSSLLTSGRANFAGELFF.

As to this clone: One end of the junction does not line up with germline, which may come from a read error. V is TRBV7-9 and J is TRBJ2-1; TRBD2 aligns across 9 bases. From germline, CDR1 is SEHNR and CDR2 FQNEAQ (reference sequence). This CDR3 contains 16 residues. The CDR3 nucleotides are TGTTCCAGCAGCCAAAATAGCGGGAGCTCCTACAATGAGCAGTTCTTC. The encoded protein is CSSSQNSGSSYNEQFF.

V and J are TRBV19 and TRBJ1-1, with 7 bases identical to TRBD1. V gave up 5 bases and J gave up 2 bases; unmatched junction bases: 5. The V gene's germline CDR1 is LNHDA and CDR2 SQIVND (reference sequence). The CDR3 has 14 residues. CDR3 protein: CASSAGQLNTEAFF. In nucleotides, the CDR3 is TGTGCCAGTAGTGCGGGACAGCTAAACACTGAAGCTTTCTTT.

The J gene is TRBJ2-7, the V gene TRBV5-5; possibly TRBD2 for D (6 bases). Per the germline V gene, CDR1 is SGHKS and CDR2 is YYEKEE (reference sequence). The ends were cut back, 4 bases at V and 3 bases at J, with 14 bases in the middle. CDR3 length equals 14 residues. CDR3 amino acids: CASSVPGLDYEQYF. In DNA form, the CDR3 reads TGTGCCAGCAGCGTCCCGGGACTCGACTACGAGCAGTACTTC. Drawing the rest from reference TRBV5-5 and TRBJ2-7, the complete variable domain is DAGVTQSPTHLIKTRGQQVTLRCSPISGHKSVSWYQQVLGQGPQFIFQYYEKEERGRGNFPDRFSARQFPNYSSELNVNALLLGDSALYLCASSVPGLDYEQYFGPGTRLTVT.

V is TRBV5-1 and J is TRBJ1-6; D unclear. CDR3 length: 24 amino acids. V gave up 1 base and J gave up 4 bases, with 36 bases separating them. Germline V gives CDR1 SGHRS, CDR2 YFSETQ. DNA of the CDR3: TGCGCCAGCAGCTTGACCAAAATCCTCGGAGGTCCTCGTTGGTTCACTGGTTATAATTCACCCCTCCACTTT. This sequence encodes CASSLTKILGGPRWFTGYNSPLHF. The whole variable domain, filled in from reference TRBV5-1 and TRBJ1-6, reads KAGVTQTPRYLIKTRGQQVTLSCSPISGHRSVSWYQQTPGQGLQFLFEYFSETQRNKGNFPGRFSGRQFSNSRSEMNVSTLELGDSALYLCASSLTKILGGPRWFTGYNSPLHFGNGTRLTVT.

The chain has TRBV18 and TRBJ1-3; a possible D gene is TRBD1 (6 bases). Germline CDR1 and CDR2: KGHSH and LQKENI. The CDR3 spans 15 residues. V was clipped by 3 bases and J by 1 base, with 10 bases between them. CDR3 protein: CASSPDRGSGNTIYF. Written as DNA, the CDR3 is TGTGCCAGCTCACCGGATAGGGGGTCTGGAAACACCATATATTTT.

CDR3 sequence: CASSAIFGGEQYF. CDR3 bases: TGTGCCAGCAGCGCAATCTTCGGCGGGGAGCAGTACTTC. The rearrangement links TRBV7-6 to TRBJ2-7, with D perhaps matching TRBD2 (5 bases). The CDR3 sequence is 13 residues long. Germline assignment: CDR1 SGHVS and CDR2 FNYEAQ. Deletions cut 5 bases from V and 7 bases from J, with 15 bases between.

The chain recombines TRBV19 with TRBJ1-2, with 7 positions matching TRBD1. Germline V gene sequence: CDR1 LNHDA, CDR2 SQIVND (reference sequence). V lost 5 bases to trimming and J lost 6 bases; unmatched junction nucleotides: 12. The CDR3 is made up of 15 amino acids. CDR3 loop: CASSPNYGQVDGYTF. CDR3 DNA: TGTGCCAGTAGTCCGAATTATGGACAGGTGGATGGCTACACCTTC.

This rearrangement joins TRBV6-1 to TRBJ1-2; 8 bases are shared with TRBD1. CDR1 and CDR2 (germline): MNHNS, SASEGT. V lost 5 bases to trimming and J lost 5 bases; unmatched junction nucleotides: 10. The CDR3 contains 15 residues. This CDR3 is CASSQPGGMGYGYTF. As DNA, the CDR3 is TGTGCCAGCAGTCAGCCAGGGGGCATGGGGTATGGCTACACCTTC.

The chain joins TRBV4-1 to TRBJ2-1; the match to TRBD2 covers 7 bases. Germline V gene lookup returns CDR1 MGHRA and CDR2 YSYEKL. V lost 3 bases to trimming and J lost 0 bases; unmatched junction nucleotides: 8. This CDR3 spans 17 amino acids. Written as DNA, the CDR3 is TGCGCCAGCAGCCACATACTAGCGAAGAGCTCCTACAATGAGCAGTTCTTC. Translation: CASSHILAKSSYNEQFF.

V is TRBV5-4 and J is TRBJ2-3; TRBD2 might be the D (6 bases). This CDR3 spans 18 amino acids. The germline V and J ends were trimmed by 4 bases and 5 bases, with 26 bases remaining between them. The V gene's germline CDR1 is SGHNT and CDR2 YYREEE (reference sequence). The CDR3 sequence is CASSGALTTRGDLDTQYF. The CDR3 DNA sequence: TGTGCCAGCAGCGGGGCCCTAACGACTAGAGGAGACTTAGATACGCAGTATTTT.